The present T cell receptor (beta chain) was sequenced within a study of T-cell reconstitution after alpha-beta-depleted transplantation in children. General study results and limits: Expanded graft clones numbering several hundred reportedly gave rise to alpha-beta T cells about two months after transplant. Counts and diversity of T cells one year after transplant came mostly from newly produced T cells. Recipient T cells and thymic progenitors that survived gave rise to the high TCRbeta diversity observed at day 60 in some patients.

As regards this clonotype: Its antigen is unidentified.

Library preparation (for TCRbeta) was performed with unique molecular identifiers. MiXCR was run by TCRdb on the PCR reads, yielding one entry per CDR3 protein. Among about 1,000,000 distinct CDR3 sequences listed, about 26% were seen once. After removal of 0 bases from V and 2 bases from J, the junction contained 7 bases not matched to a gene. The CDR3 is 16 residues long. Germline CDR1 is LGHNA and CDR2 is YSLEER. V is TRBV4-3 and J is TRBJ2-7; TRBD1 agrees at 7 bases. Sequences were derived from PBMCs, mostly from graft donor cells, sampled 360 days after TCRalphabeta/CD19-depleted stem cell transplant. The TCR sequence derives from a boy in the first two years of life who had a stem cell transplant for SCID, so the T cells may come from the graft donor. The CDR3: CASSQDEGTDTYEQYF. DNA of the CDR3: TGCGCCAGCAGCCAAGATGAGGGGACAGATACCTACGAGCAGTACTTC.